Following are 18 T cell receptor beta chains from one sample sequenced in a study of vaccination and CD4 T cells after COVID-19 (dated by TCRdb to between 2021 and 2024). For these TCRs, the target antigens are not known. What the treatment or condition label conveys for this sample: roughly 11-day PBMC culture with coronavirus spike peptide pools or control peptides (ViraFEST assay). Receptor amplification or capture employed PCR. These reads were obtained on an Illumina iSeq 100. DNA from cultured CD4+ T cells was subjected to TCR sequencing with the Oncomine TCR Beta short-read assay at the Johns Hopkins FTIC core. Using fastp trimming at Q25 and MiXCR clonotype assembly, TCRdb reanalyzed the public sequencing data and kept in-frame beta chains. Identical CDR3 protein sequences are pooled into one entry, listed with their most common genes and DNA. The sample profile shows roughly 15,000 distinct CDR3 sequences; nearly 80% of them were found once. Of the sample, roughly a tenth falls within the top ten clones.

The sample was CD4+ T cells from blood, cultured in vitro, taken after SARS-CoV-2 vaccination. The origin of the receptors is a human donor who received a COVID-19 vaccine.

V is TRBV20-1 and J is TRBJ1-1; 9 bases match TRBD1. V gave up 5 bases and J gave up 3 bases; unmatched junction bases: 4. The CDR3 has 13 residues. Germline V gene data show CDR1 as DFQATT and CDR2 as SNEGSKA (reference sequence). The CDR3 is CSAGTGRDTEAFF. In DNA form, the CDR3 reads TGCAGTGCTGGGACAGGGCGAGACACTGAAGCTTTCTTT.

The chain links TRBV15 to TRBJ1-1, with D perhaps matching TRBD1 (6 bases). Germline lookup yields CDR1 LNHNV and CDR2 YYDKDF (reference sequence). V dropped 0 bases and J dropped 7 bases, with 15 bases sitting between them. This CDR3 comprises 15 residues. The CDR3 protein is CATSRDRTARYEAFF. The CDR3 nucleotides read TGTGCCACCAGCAGAGATAGGACAGCCCGTTATGAAGCTTTCTTT.

The V call is TRBV7-8, the J call TRBJ2-7; D gene uncertain. Trimming left V 0 bases short and J 3 bases short, with 12 bases between. In germline, CDR1 is SGHVS, CDR2 FQNEAQ. This CDR3 is 15 amino acids long. The CDR3 coding sequence is TGTGCCAGCAGCTTAGCGGGGATCGTGAGCTACGAGCAGTACTTC. Its translation: CASSLAGIVSYEQYF.

V usage is TRBV5-4 and J usage is TRBJ2-2; D is undetermined. Between the trimmed V and J ends, which lost 0 bases and 9 bases, there was a span of 9 bases. The CDR3 runs to 13 residues. The germline V gene has CDR1 SGHNT and CDR2 YYREEE (reference sequence). This CDR3 reads CASSLAVDRELFF. CDR3 bases: TGTGCCAGCAGCTTGGCGGTAGACCGGGAGCTGTTTTTT.

The chain is built from TRBV27 and TRBJ1-1, with 8 nucleotides matching TRBD1. The V gene end was trimmed by 6 bases and the J gene end by 7 bases; junction bases not matched to a gene: 19. The CDR3 spans 17 residues. Germline assignment: CDR1 MNHEY and CDR2 SMNVEV (reference sequence). Here the CDR3 reads CASSFYAGGVEGIEAFF. CDR3 nucleotides: TGTGCCAGCAGCTTTTACGCAGGGGGCGTGGAGGGTATTGAAGCTTTCTTT.

By proportion, this clonotype is medium-sized. The rearrangement uses TRBV7-2 and TRBJ1-3, with D unclear. Germline CDR1 SGHTA, CDR2 FQGNSA. The CDR3 runs 17 residues. Trimming pared 0 bases from V and 0 bases from J, leaving 12 bases between. The CDR3 loop reads CASSLAGGLDSGNTIYF. CDR3 bases: TGTGCCAGCAGCTTAGCCGGCGGGTTGGACTCTGGAAACACCATATATTTT.

The genes are TRBV24-1 and TRBJ2-5, with 9 bases that match TRBD1. V lost 9 bases to trimming and J lost 7 bases; unmatched junction nucleotides: 11. CDR1 is KGHDR, CDR2 SFDVKD, per germline. The CDR3 covers 14 residues. The CDR3 sequence is CATRDRESEGTQYF. The DNA for the CDR3 is TGTGCCACCCGGGACAGGGAGAGTGAGGGGACCCAGTACTTC.

The V and J genes are TRBV27 and TRBJ1-2; TRBD1 matches at 9 bases. CDR1 and CDR2 (germline): MNHEY, SMNVEV (reference sequence). This CDR3 is 15 amino acids long. J lost 7 bases, V lost 5 bases, and 11 bases had no gene match. In DNA, the CDR3 is TGTGCCAGCAGTCCTCACCAAAGGACAGGGGTTGGCTACACCTTC. It encodes CASSPHQRTGVGYTF.

The rearrangement joins TRBV18 to TRBJ1-1; 8 positions match TRBD1. The V and J ends lost 6 bases and 4 bases, in that order; junction bases with no gene match: 7. Per the germline V gene, CDR1 is KGHSH and CDR2 is LQKENI. This CDR3 is 14 amino acids long. The CDR3 sequence: CASSPQGAITEAFF. In nucleotides, the CDR3 is TGTGCCAGCTCTCCGCAGGGGGCGATCACTGAAGCTTTCTTT.

V usage is TRBV27 and J usage is TRBJ2-2; 10 bases are shared with TRBD2. The CDR3 contains 15 residues. Germline V lookup: CDR1 MNHEY, CDR2 SMNVEV (reference sequence). V dropped 6 bases and J dropped 4; count of bases not matched to a gene: 5. The CDR3 bases are TGTGCCAGCAGCCGACTAGCGGGCTTCACCGGGGAGCTGTTTTTT. Translated, it gives CASSRLAGFTGELFF.

In its sample, this clonotype was seen a few times. The chain is built from TRBV5-4 and TRBJ2-7; D gene unclear. The CDR3 sequence is 13 residues long. CDR1 is SGHNT, CDR2 YYREEE, per germline (reference sequence). V lost 0 bases and J lost 2, with 6 bases in between. The DNA for the CDR3 is TGTGCCAGCAGCTTGGGTGGGCCCTACGAGCAGTACTTC. Its translation: CASSLGGPYEQYF.

In its sample, this clonotype was seen a few times. V and J are TRBV20-1 and TRBJ1-6; D perhaps matches TRBD1 (5 bases). In germline, CDR1 is DFQATT, CDR2 SNEGSKA (reference sequence). Trimming cost V 1 base and J 5 bases, with 6 bases left between them. The CDR3 runs to 13 residues. CDR3 sequence (DNA): TGCAGTGCTAGAGTCAGGGATAATTCACCCCTCCACTTT. Translating it yields CSARVRDNSPLHF.

This clonotype was picked up one time. The rearrangement links TRBV2 to TRBJ2-5, with D perhaps matching TRBD2 (5 bases). Germline CDR1 is SNHLY and CDR2 is FYNNEI. The CDR3 runs 12 residues. V lost 8 bases and J lost 5, with 12 bases in between. The CDR3 loop reads CASGGLGETQYF. CDR3 in DNA: TGTGCCAGCGGTGGACTTGGGGAGACCCAGTACTTC.

This sequence joins TRBV12-3 or TRBV12-4 and TRBJ1-6, with D perhaps matching TRBD1 (5 bases). The CDR3 consists of 18 residues. The germline V and J ends were trimmed by 6 bases and 0 bases, with 18 bases remaining between them. CDR3 in amino acids: CASSRIGTKSSYNSPLHF. The DNA of the CDR3 is TGTGCCAGCAGCCGAATCGGGACGAAGAGCTCCTATAATTCACCCCTCCACTTT.

This chain joins TRBV30 and TRBJ2-3; 7 nucleotides agree with TRBD2. The germline CDR1 and CDR2 sequences are GTSNPN and SVGIG (reference sequence). This CDR3 has 23 residues. After removal of 4 bases from V and 2 bases from J, the junction contained 33 bases not matched to a gene. The CDR3 bases are TGTGCCTGGAAGCATCGCGGGGGAGCACCTATCGCTGTCGGGGGGTACCTCACAGATACGCAGTATTTT. Its protein product is CAWKHRGGAPIAVGGYLTDTQYF.

This chain uses TRBV10-3 with TRBJ1-2; TRBD1 is a possible D gene (5 bases). Deletions cut 3 bases from V and 5 bases from J, with 7 bases between. CDR1 and CDR2 (germline): ENHRY, SYGVKD. CDR3 length: 12 amino acids. The CDR3 region has the DNA TGTGCCATCAGTGAAGGGACTTATGGCTACACCTTC. Amino acid sequence: CAISEGTYGYTF.

V and J are TRBV15 and TRBJ1-1; D ambiguous. V lost 0 bases and J lost 4, with 6 bases in between. The V gene's germline CDR1 is LNHNV and CDR2 YYDKDF (reference sequence). The CDR3 totals 13 residues. The DNA for the CDR3 is TGTGCCACCAGCAGAGACAAGGGCACTGAAGCTTTCTTT. It yields the protein CATSRDKGTEAFF.

The chain employs TRBV2 and TRBJ1-2; D ambiguous. This CDR3 has 12 amino acids. Trimming took off 4 bases at V and 4 bases at J, with 7 bases between the two ends. Germline V lookup: CDR1 SNHLY, CDR2 FYNNEI. The CDR3 sequence: CASSVGLYGYTF. In DNA, the CDR3 is TGTGCCAGCAGTGTTGGGCTCTATGGCTACACCTTC.